Below, 23 T cell receptor beta chains from the same sample are listed, as sequenced in a study of identical twins. TCRdb reprocessed the 5' RACE reads via MiXCR and lists one record per CDR3 protein. Here the sample spans fewer than 250,000 distinct CDR3 sequences, 5.5% to 7% being singletons. The data also belong to a second study, concerning yellow fever vaccine responses in identical twins.

Sequencing was performed on memory (CD45RO+) T cells sorted from blood. The receptor source for this set is a woman in her late teens or twenties in good health.

This clonotype was counted at least ten times. This sequence joins TRBV12-3 or TRBV12-4 and TRBJ2-3; D unclear. CDR3 size: 15 residues. The V gene lost 8 bases and the J gene lost 0 bases, with 15 bases spanning the gap. The CDR3 DNA follows: TGTGCCAGCCGCTTCTCGGGCGGAAGCACAGATACGCAGTATTTT. It is translated as CASRFSGGSTDTQYF.

V usage is TRBV6-1 and J usage is TRBJ2-3; tentatively, D is TRBD1 (5 bases). V lost 0 bases and J 6 bases, leaving 13 bases between the germline ends. This CDR3 region has 15 residues. Looked up from germline, CDR1 is MNHNS and CDR2 is SASEGT. The CDR3 is CASSEAYQGWDTQYF. The CDR3 coding sequence is TGTGCCAGCAGTGAAGCATACCAGGGTTGGGATACGCAGTATTTT.

Notes on this clonotype: A read error may explain this, as a much larger clone is one base away. The V and J genes are TRBV3-1 and TRBJ2-5; D is unclear. The CDR3 has 14 residues. CDR1 is LGHDT, CDR2 YNNKEL, per germline (reference sequence). CDR3 amino acids: CVSSQEWLVETQYF. The CDR3 DNA reads as TGTGTCAGCAGCCAAGAGTGGCTAGTGGAGACCCAGTACTTC.

This clonotype was found a few times. The chain recombines TRBV10-3 with TRBJ2-1; possibly TRBD1 or TRBD2 for D (7 bases each). V was shortened by 5 bases and J by 3 bases, with 17 bases between the two germline ends. The germline CDR1 and CDR2 sequences are ENHRY and SYGVKD. The CDR3 spans 16 residues. The CDR3 bases are TGTGCCATCAGTCCCCTAACAGGGGAGGGCTACAATGAGCAGTTCTTC. This codes for CAISPLTGEGYNEQFF.

This clonotype was counted between two and nine times. This chain uses TRBV29-1 with TRBJ2-1; 10 bases map to TRBD2. V trimming: 5 bases; J trimming: 8 bases; junction bases outside the gene matches: 15. This CDR3 is 16 amino acids long. Germline V gene sequence: CDR1 SQVTM, CDR2 ANQGSEA. The CDR3 coding sequence is TGCAGCGTTCGTGGATTCGCTAGCGGGAGTTCGGATGAGCAGTTCTTC. Its translation: CSVRGFASGSSDEQFF.

This clonotype showed up just a few times. The chain employs TRBV15 and TRBJ2-5; 12 bases are shared with TRBD2. The CDR3 spans 17 residues. CDR1 is LNHNV, CDR2 YYDKDF, per germline (reference sequence). The J segment lost 7 bases and the V segment lost 2 bases, leaving 11 bases of the junction unmatched. The CDR3 DNA reads as TGTGCCACCAGCAGACGACCACTAGCGGGGGGCCTCCGGACCCAGTACTTC. This codes for CATSRRPLAGGLRTQYF. The full variable domain, with the rest looked up from reference TRBV15 and TRBJ2-5, is DAMVIQNPRYQVTQFGKPVTLSCSQTLNHNVMYWYQQKSSQAPKLLFHYYDKDFNNEADTPDNFQSRRPNTSFCFLDIRSPGLGDTAMYLCATSRRPLAGGLRTQYFGPGTRLLVL.

On this clonotype: Its ends do not fully match the called genes, so a read error is possible. The V and J genes are TRBV11-1 and TRBJ2-6; TRBD1 matches 10 bases. Germline loops: CDR1 SGHAT, CDR2 FQDESV (reference sequence). This CDR3 comprises 18 residues. CDR3: CASTLVGTGDSGANVLTF. For the CDR3, the DNA is TGTGCCAGCACCTTAGTGGGGACAGGGGACTCTGGGGCCAACGTCCTGACTTTC.

This chain uses TRBV11-2 with TRBJ1-2, with D possibly matching TRBD1 (5 bases). Germline V gene data show CDR1 as SGHAT and CDR2 as FQNNGV. The CDR3 loop spans 15 amino acids. V lost 0 bases and J lost 4, with 12 bases in between. The chain's CDR3 is CASSLDPRGSYGYTF. The DNA of the CDR3 is TGTGCCAGCAGCTTAGATCCGAGGGGATCCTATGGCTACACCTTC.

Only a few counts were recorded for this clonotype. The chain is built from TRBV25-1 and TRBJ2-2; tentatively, D is TRBD2 (5 bases). The CDR3 is 13 residues long. Trimming removed 4 bases at V and 4 bases at J, with 7 bases between. The germline V gene has CDR1 MGHDK and CDR2 SYGVNS. CDR3 coding DNA: TGTGCCAGCAGTGGAGCGGCCACCGGGGAGCTGTTTTTT. The encoded protein is CASSGAATGELFF.

The CDR3 reads CASSLLWTSGRSQETQYF. CDR3 nucleotides: TGTGCCAGCAGCTTGTTGTGGACTAGCGGGAGGTCCCAAGAGACCCAGTACTTC. The chain is built from TRBV5-6 and TRBJ2-5; 14 positions agree with TRBD2. Germline V lookup: CDR1 SGHDT, CDR2 YYEEEE. The CDR3 runs 18 residues. J was trimmed by 1 base and V by 1 base; bases with no gene match: 6.

This clonotype was observed a few times. The chain combines TRBV25-1 with TRBJ2-1; D not resolved. The V gene's germline CDR1 is MGHDK and CDR2 SYGVNS. This CDR3 spans 13 amino acids. V shed 0 bases and J shed 6 bases, with 6 bases lying between them. Written as DNA, the CDR3 is TGTGCCAGCAGTGAATATGCCCGCAATGAGCAGTTCTTC. Amino acid sequence: CASSEYARNEQFF.

The sample holds many counts of this clonotype. The chain is built from TRBV4-1 and TRBJ2-1, with 7 bases matching TRBD1. The V and J ends lost 0 bases and 3 bases, in that order; junction bases with no gene match: 5. Germline V gives CDR1 MGHRA, CDR2 YSYEKL. The length of the CDR3 is 16 residues. The CDR3 protein is CASSQDRQGLYNEQFF. Here the CDR3 DNA reads TGCGCCAGCAGCCAAGATAGACAGGGTCTCTACAATGAGCAGTTCTTC.

This clonotype has only a few counts. CDR3: CASSPRDRIQSAGNTIYF. CDR3 nucleotide sequence: TGTGCCAGCAGCCCCCGGGACAGGATCCAGTCGGCTGGAAACACCATATATTTT. The rearrangement links TRBV11-1 to TRBJ1-3; 8 bases map to TRBD1. Per the germline V gene, CDR1 is SGHAT and CDR2 is FQDESV (reference sequence). The CDR3 is 18 residues long. The J segment lost 2 bases and the V segment lost 5 bases, leaving 14 bases of the junction unmatched.

This clonotype was found many times. V usage is TRBV12-3 or TRBV12-4 and J usage is TRBJ1-1; 11 nucleotides agree with TRBD1. The J segment lost 10 bases and the V segment lost 5 bases, leaving 3 bases of the junction unmatched. CDR3 size: 12 residues. DNA for the CDR3: TGTGCCAGCAGTATGGACAGGGGGCGAGCTTTCTTT. Translating gives CASSMDRGRAFF.

This clonotype has a count of ten or more. The chain couples TRBV12-3 or TRBV12-4 to TRBJ1-1, with unresolved D. V dropped 8 bases and J dropped 1 base, with 11 bases sitting between them. The CDR3 totals 13 residues. CDR3 DNA: TGTGCCAGCCGAGCGACACCGAACACTGAAGCTTTCTTT. This encodes CASRATPNTEAFF.

This clonotype was recorded many times. The chain employs TRBV15 and TRBJ2-3, with 10 bases lining up with TRBD2. Unmatched junction bases numbered 9, after V lost 0 bases and J lost 0 bases. This CDR3 is built from 19 residues. Germline V CDR1 and CDR2: LNHNV, YYDKDF (reference sequence). The CDR3: CATSRDYLAGVVSTDTQYF. The CDR3 DNA reads as TGTGCCACCAGCAGAGATTACCTAGCGGGAGTAGTTAGCACAGATACGCAGTATTTT. The full variable domain, its missing parts supplied by reference TRBV15 and TRBJ2-3, is DAMVIQNPRYQVTQFGKPVTLSCSQTLNHNVMYWYQQKSSQAPKLLFHYYDKDFNNEADTPDNFQSRRPNTSFCFLDIRSPGLGDTAMYLCATSRDYLAGVVSTDTQYFGPGTRLTVL.

This clonotype was recorded many times. The CDR3: CASSRLGTGETQYF. CDR3 nucleotide sequence: TGTGCCAGCAGCCGACTCGGGACAGGGGAGACCCAGTACTTC. This rearrangement joins TRBV12-3 or TRBV12-4 to TRBJ2-5; 9 bases are a match to TRBD1. J lost 5 bases, V lost 6 bases, and 7 bases had no gene match. This CDR3 is built from 14 residues.

CDR3 DNA sequence: TGCGCCAGCAGCTTAACCACCACAGATACGCAGTATTTT. Translated, it gives CASSLTTTDTQYF. The V call is TRBV5-1, the J call TRBJ2-3; D ambiguous. The CDR3 totals 13 residues. In germline, CDR1 is SGHRS, CDR2 YFSETQ. Trimming cost V 2 bases and J 2 bases, with 6 bases left between them.

This clonotype was detected a few times. The chain carries TRBV6-1 and TRBJ2-5, with TRBD1 matching 8 bases. The CDR3 covers 14 residues. The junction had 2 bases not matched to a gene; V was cut back by 1 base and J by 4 bases. The germline CDR1 and CDR2 sequences are MNHNS and SASEGT. CDR3 DNA sequence: TGTGCCAGCAGTGAAGGGGGGACAGGAGAGACCCAGTACTTC. Translation gives CASSEGGTGETQYF.

V gene TRBV6-1 combines with J gene TRBJ1-2, with a weak D call TRBD1 (5 bases). The CDR3 extends over 15 amino acids. The V gene's germline CDR1 is MNHNS and CDR2 SASEGT. V dropped 5 bases and J dropped 0 bases, with 13 bases sitting between them. The DNA of the CDR3 is TGTGCCAGCAGTCCCACGGGGCGTACTAACTATGGCTACACCTTC. It encodes CASSPTGRTNYGYTF.

This clonotype was observed a few times. This chain joins TRBV7-8 and TRBJ2-7; the D gene could be TRBD1 or TRBD2 (6 bases each). The germline V gene encodes CDR1 SGHVS and CDR2 FQNEAQ. With 7 bases removed from V and 2 bases from J, the gap between germline ends came to 15 bases. The CDR3 extends over 14 amino acids. CDR3 sequence (DNA): TGTGCCAGCAACCATGGGGGGCCCGCCTACGAGCAGTACGTC. Translating it yields CASNHGGPAYEQYV.

This clonotype showed up many times. The V and J genes are TRBV2 and TRBJ2-5; D gene ambiguous. CDR1 SNHLY and CDR2 FYNNEI come from the germline V gene. There are 18 residues in the CDR3. Trimming shortened V by 0 bases and J by 1 base, and 18 bases separated the two germline ends. The CDR3 sequence is CASSEALQMSTSQETQYF. The CDR3 bases are TGTGCCAGCAGTGAAGCGCTTCAAATGAGCACTTCCCAAGAGACCCAGTACTTC.

Only a few counts were recorded for this clonotype. The chain is built from TRBV7-3 and TRBJ2-7; a possible D gene is TRBD2 (6 bases). With 2 bases removed from V and 7 bases from J, the gap between germline ends came to 6 bases. Germline values: CDR1 SGHTA, CDR2 FQGTGA. The CDR3 has 11 amino acids. The CDR3 nucleotides read TGTGCCAGCAGCTTAGGGAGGGAGCAGTACTTC. As protein: CASSLGREQYF.